The TCR beta chain described here comes from a study of T cells in Graves' hyperthyroidism and ophthalmopathy. In germline, CDR1 is SGHTA, CDR2 FQGNSA. V lost 1 base, J lost 4 bases, and 16 bases lay in between. This CDR3 is built from 17 residues. Study outcomes and limitations: The authors' 13 V-J model separated ophthalmopathy from stable hyperthyroidism. The model forecast ophthalmopathy, anticipating it by a median about 6.5 months before onset.

Amplification targeted TCR beta CDR3 regions from RNA transcripts. The primer set for the first-round RT-PCR of the TCR CDR3 was HTBI. Each CDR3 protein is one row after TCRdb ran MiXCR on the multiplex PCR reads. Of about 98,000 distinct CDR3 sequences in the sample, 40% were seen once. This clonotype was counted many times. Its antigen is unidentified. The rearrangement joins TRBV7-2 to TRBJ2-2; D remains unclear. This TCR derives from a woman aged 30 to 39 with Graves' hyperthyroidism. Sequences were obtained from peripheral blood or thyroid tissue (not recorded which). CDR3 DNA sequence: TGTGCCAGCAGCTTAGGGTGGAACTTACGGAGCACCGGGGAGCTGTTTTTT. As protein: CASSLGWNLRSTGELFF. Combining the CDR3 with reference TRBV7-2 and TRBJ2-2 gives the whole variable domain GAGVSQSPSNKVTEKGKDVELRCDPISGHTALYWYRQSLGQGLEFLIYFQGNSAPDKSGLPSDRFSAERTGGSVSTLTIQRTQQEDSAVYLCASSLGWNLRSTGELFFGEGSRLTVL.